This T cell receptor beta chain comes out of a study of blood T cells in healthy people across ages (dated by TCRdb to the mid-2010s). With regard to the full study: In model experiments, template switching captured about one uniquely barcoded TCR beta cDNA molecule for every two T cells. The study measured age-related changes in TCR beta repertoire diversity using deep sequencing normalized with unique cDNA molecular identifiers. Four age groups were formed from the donors: young (average 16 years), middle-aged (approximately 40), aged (around 62) and long-lived (roughly 88). Using the same blood draw, the study looked at two additional independent replicas of 1 million unique cDNA reads for two donors, one aged 18 to 30 and the other aged 80 or older. Summary of the overall study and its limitations: Because profiling used bulk unsorted PBMCs, naive and antigen-experienced compartments could not be compared conclusively. Observed TCR beta diversity per million T cells fell roughly linearly with age, and a significant reduction was already apparent by age around 44. Because donor CMV infection status was unknown, age-related changes in expanded clonotypes were potentially confounded. Estimates of total diversity from one million sequenced T cells were regarded as lower bounds and underestimates. Observed TCR beta diversity correlated strongly with the percentage of naive T cells measured by flow cytometry. Compared with the aged group, the long-lived group had more naive CD4+ T cells, fewer expanded clones and increased TCR diversity, suggesting age selection.

The approximately 40 donors, aged about 6 to 95 years, were systemically healthy Caucasian individuals from Russia. Each donor gave about 9.7 milliliters of peripheral blood, drawn into EDTA-treated Vacutainer tubes. Ficoll-Paque density-gradient centrifugation was used to isolate PBMCs, with at least 6.5 million per sample. Trizol reagent was used to extract total RNA from the PBMCs, yielding at least 5 micrograms per sample. For every donor, flow cytometry on a PBMC aliquot measured the percentage of naive CD45RAhigh/CD27high T cells. The method was 5' RACE. Sequencing used an Illumina HiSeq 2500. A second PCR of roughly 6 to 11 cycles was run with a J-beta primer mix and a sample-barcoded 5' primer. A template-switch 5' adaptor carrying 12 random nucleotides introduced a unique molecular identifier onto each TCR beta cDNA molecule. At least 2.5 million CDR3-containing paired-end reads were obtained from each sample. First-strand cDNA synthesis was performed from all RNA using the Mint cDNA synthesis kit, with priming by a TRBC-specific oligonucleotide. After uracil-DNA glycosylase treatment, a first 18-cycle PCR used universal primers M1SS and BC2_uni_R on all cDNA. Under the source paper's analysis protocol: For normalization, 1 million high-quality reads, each with a distinct molecular identifier, were randomly selected from each sample. Reads sharing molecular identifiers were discarded rather than binned into consensus sequences. MiTCR, run with a Q25 quality threshold and the strictest error-elimination algorithm, handled CDR3 identification, clonotype clustering and error correction. A nonparametric unseen species model with Euler transformation was used to estimate lower-bound total TCR beta diversity. TCRdb reanalyzed the raw reads on its own, using fastp at Q25 for trimming and MiXCR for clone calling, and kept in-frame beta chains. Every distinct CDR3 protein forms one entry, paired with its most common genes and DNA. V and J calls and clone size were set by TCRdb, not the authors. In all, the sample holds 800,000 or so distinct CDR3 sequences, and 20% to 25% of those were seen once. The ten largest clones take up roughly 3.8% of the sample.

V is trimmed back by 0 bases and J by 0 bases, and the junction contains 4 bases that no gene match accounts for. Via the germline V gene, CDR1 is SGHTA and CDR2 FQGNSA. There are 16 amino acids in the CDR3, from cysteine to phenylalanine inclusive. CDR3 DNA only is kept here, 48 bases in frame from base 1. Comment on this clonotype: Its target antigen remains unknown. No base quality values were provided; no much bigger clone lies one nucleotide off.

This sample also appeared in a second study, on T cells of mothers and their children. Per that second paper: The donors were nine systemically healthy Caucasian individuals, made up of three mothers and their six children. cDNA synthesis used all of the extracted RNA, with approximately 1.6 ug of RNA in each 15 ul reaction. In the second PCR, the M1S primer introduced both the sample barcodes and 2-4 random nucleotides. Each mother yielded over 9 million TCR beta CDR3 reads and each child 2.5 million to 3 million reads. In both related and unrelated pairs, thymic selection shapes the output of TCR recombination in a similar way, with inherited differences having only a minor effect. Normalized repertoire overlap in related mother-child pairs was always slightly higher than in unrelated mother-child pairs, but the difference was never significant. With a sensitivity of 90 to 100 clones per million clonotypes, no persistent microchimeric T cell clones were detected. The study used deep NGS to compare TCR beta repertoires of mothers and children, seeking features distinguishing related mother-child pairs from unrelated individuals. Mothers averaged roughly 40 +/- 4 years of age and children averaged approximately 11 +/- 4 years. After adapters were ligated using NEBNext reagents, the libraries underwent 100+100 nt paired-end sequencing on an Illumina HiSeq 2000. To prevent cross-contamination, the mother and child libraries were prepared one month apart and sequenced in separate runs. Each donor had between about 500,000 and 2,300,000 distinct TCR beta clonotypes identified. Naive TCR beta clonotypes were estimated from low-frequency clonotypes matched to each donor's FACS-determined naive share, without sorting.

This sequence was found in a boy between 10 and 17 years old in good health. The chain couples TRBV7-2 to TRBJ2-7; TRBD2 aligns with 8 central bases. Sequencing was done on a sample of blood. The sequenced DNA is TGTGCCAGCAGCTTAGCCCCAGCGGGAGCCTCCTACGAGCAGTACTTC. Its product reads: CASSLAPAGASYEQYF.